These 2 T cell receptor beta chains originate from one sample sequenced in a study of HIV-infected patients and healthy controls. cDNA was made from about 500 ng RNA using alpha and beta constant primers. Alpha and beta chain libraries were made separately by chain-specific third strand synthesis with multiplexing indices. MiXCR, run by TCRdb on the 5' RACE reads, gives a single entry per CDR3 protein. The repertoire consists of 9,400 or so distinct CDR3 sequences, with around 9.3% occurring once and the leading ten covering less than 25%. Roughly three months, about 14 weeks, into antiretroviral therapy, follow-up blood was collected. All unsorted peripheral T cells were captured because whole blood was used without fractionation. The starting material was blood, obtained during antiretroviral therapy. These receptors were obtained from an adult with HIV infection.

The chain has TRBV6-5 and TRBJ1-1, with a weak D call TRBD1 (6 bases). V lost 7 bases to trimming and J lost 3 bases, with 9 bases between them. From germline, CDR1 is MNHEY and CDR2 SVGAGI. The CDR3 spans 12 residues. CDR3 nucleotides: TGTGCCAGCAAACAGGGCGACACTGAAGCTTTCTTT. This codes for CASKQGDTEAFF.

In this sample, this clonotype turned up many times. The rearrangement links TRBV4-1 to TRBJ2-7; 12 bases line up with TRBD2. Germline assignment: CDR1 MGHRA and CDR2 YSYEKL. The trim removed 1 base at V and 4 bases at J, leaving 8 bases unmatched. CDR3 size: 17 residues. CDR3 sequence reads: CASSQVFSSGGAYEQYV. As DNA, the CDR3 is TGCGCCAGCAGCCAAGTTTTCTCTAGCGGGGGGGCATACGAGCAGTACGTC.